These T cell receptor beta chains were read from a single sample in a study of blood T cell repertoires in COVID-19. Data came from immunoSEQ multiplex PCR; TCRdb stores just in-frame clones and leaves some out. This sample has hundreds of thousands of clones, with approximately 90% found just once. Sequences were obtained from peripheral blood. Receptors originate from a man aged 18-30 years with COVID-19, enrolled during active disease. CDR3s include the opening cysteine and the closing phenylalanine or tryptophan. D genes are given only for firm matches. A clone size is listed for some rows: how often the clone was seen (once, few, many), or a class if it is expanded.

>TRBV27|-|TRBD2|TRBJ2-3
CASSLIAGVPDTQYF
TGTGCCAGCAGTCTCATAGCGGGAGTACCAGATACGCAGTATTTT
>TRBV11-2|-|TRBD1|TRBJ2-7
CASSPDRSREQYF
TGTGCCAGCAGCCCGGACAGGTCGCGCGAGCAGTACTTC
>TRBV19|-|TRBD1|TRBJ2-7
CASSSSTGPYEQYF
TGTGCCAGTAGTTCCTCGACAGGGCCCTACGAGCAGTACTTC
>TRBV12-3/TRBV12-4|-|-|TRBJ2-1
CASSLGAVEQFF
TGTGCCAGCAGTTTAGGGGCCGTTGAGCAGTTCTTC
>TRBV2|-|-|TRBJ1-1
CASKGRAPNTEAFF
TGTGCCAGCAAAGGCAGGGCCCCGAACACTGAAGCTTTCTTT
>TRBV7-2|-|TRBD2|TRBJ2-1
CASSFATSGRVYEQFF
TGTGCCAGCAGCTTCGCGACTAGCGGGAGGGTGTATGAGCAGTTCTTC
>TRBV7-8|-|-|TRBJ2-1
CASSLASGLLLNEQFF
TGTGCCAGCAGCTTAGCATCAGGACTACTTCTCAATGAGCAGTTCTTC
>TRBV27|-|-|TRBJ2-6
CASSLLPSGLTNVLTF
TGTGCCAGCAGTTTACTCCCCAGTGGTTTGACCAACGTCCTGACTTTC
>TRBV4-2|-|TRBD2|TRBJ2-3
CASSQGLAGGFTDTQYF
TGTGCCAGCAGCCAGGGACTAGCGGGGGGGTTCACAGATACGCAGTATTTT
>TRBV10-3|-|-|TRBJ2-3
CAISDPTSQADTQYF
TGTGCCATCAGTGATCCTACCAGTCAGGCAGATACGCAGTATTTT
>TRBV5-1|-|TRBD2|TRBJ2-5
CASSRIPGTTQETQYF
TGCGCCAGCAGCAGGATTCCCGGGACTACCCAAGAGACCCAGTACTTC
>TRBV2|-|-|TRBJ2-1
CASSVWPQPNEQFF
TGTGCCAGCAGTGTATGGCCCCAACCCAATGAGCAGTTCTTC
>TRBV18|-|TRBD1|TRBJ2-2
CASSPPGTGHGELFF
TGTGCCAGCTCACCTCCCGGGACAGGGCACGGGGAGCTGTTTTTT
>TRBV6-5|once|TRBD1|TRBJ2-7
CASSYGGTGNYEQYF
TGTGCCAGCAGTTACGGTGGGACAGGGAACTACGAGCAGTACTTC
>TRBV11-2|-|-|TRBJ2-1
CASRHLAGPLRHEQFF
TGTGCCAGCAGGCATCTGGCGGGGCCATTAAGGCATGAGCAGTTCTTC
>TRBV7-6|-|-|TRBJ2-6
CASSSWSYSGANVLTF
TGTGCCAGCAGCTCCTGGTCCTACTCTGGGGCCAACGTCCTGACTTTC
>TRBV24-1|once|TRBD2|TRBJ2-7
CATSAGGGAGGQYEQYF
TGTGCCACCAGTGCCGGGGGGGGAGCGGGAGGGCAATACGAGCAGTACTTC
>TRBV5-4|-|-|TRBJ1-1
CASSLGQEDTEAFF
TGTGCCAGCAGCTTGGGACAGGAGGACACTGAAGCTTTCTTT
>TRBV7-9|-|TRBD2|TRBJ2-1
CASSPWTSGYYNEQFF
TGTGCCAGCAGCCCGTGGACTAGCGGCTACTACAATGAGCAGTTCTTC
>TRBV14|-|-|TRBJ2-3
CASSPLAGGGSNTQYF
TGTGCCAGCAGCCCCTTAGCAGGGGGAGGCTCCAATACGCAGTATTTT
>TRBV21-1|-|-|TRBJ1-4
CASSSEDRDRYEKLFF
TGTGCCAGCAGCAGCGAAGACCGGGACAGATATGAAAAACTGTTTTTT
>TRBV3-1/TRBV3-2|-|-|TRBJ2-5
CASSQAQGQKGWETQYF
TGTGCCAGCAGCCAAGCTCAAGGACAGAAGGGTTGGGAGACCCAGTACTTC
>TRBV7-2|once|-|TRBJ2-3
CASSFSVDSSTDTQYF
TGTGCCAGCAGCTTCAGCGTGGATTCTAGCACAGATACGCAGTATTTT
>TRBV14|-|-|TRBJ2-3
CASSQAIGSTDTQYF
TGTGCCAGCAGCCAAGCCATTGGCAGCACAGATACGCAGTATTTT
>TRBV28|-|-|TRBJ2-1
CASSLGSGGGLQFF
TGTGCCAGCAGTTTAGGTTCTGGCGGGGGCTTACAATTCTTC
>TRBV6-5|-|TRBD1|TRBJ2-5
CASSSGQGRETQYF
TGTGCCAGCAGTTCTGGACAGGGGAGAGAGACCCAGTACTTC
>TRBV12-3/TRBV12-4|-|-|TRBJ2-7
CASSLAGYEQYF
TGTGCCAGCAGTCTGGCGGGATACGAGCAGTACTTC
>TRBV19|once|-|TRBJ2-3
CASSIDSGTDTQYF
TGTGCCAGTAGTATAGACAGTGGCACAGATACGCAGTATTTT